These 3 T cell receptor beta chains were all obtained from the same sample, sequenced in a study of blood T cells in healthy people across ages (dated by TCRdb to between 2014 and 2016). Libraries were made using 5' RACE. Data came from an Illumina HiSeq 2500. A second PCR of roughly 6 to 11 cycles was run with a J-beta primer mix and a sample-barcoded 5' primer. TCRdb cleaned the public reads at Q25 with fastp, built clones with MiXCR and kept in-frame beta chains. Merged by CDR3 protein, the rows form single entries marked with the most common genes and DNA. The sample profile shows about 1,500,000 distinct CDR3 sequences; around two fifths of them were found once. The top ten constitute approximately 7.9% of the sample. Sequenced: blood. The receptors come from a young woman in good health.

The chain couples TRBV29-1 to TRBJ1-1, with TRBD1 as a possible D gene (5 bases). Germline CDR1 reads SQVTM; CDR2 reads ANQGSEA. V shed 7 bases and J shed 2 bases, with 11 bases lying between them. CDR3 length equals 12 residues. The CDR3: CSGGGGNTEAFF. CDR3 nucleotides: TGCAGCGGGGGCGGAGGAAACACTGAAGCTTTCTTT.

This rearrangement joins TRBV9 to TRBJ2-1; 9 bases align to TRBD2. J was trimmed by 9 bases and V by 0 bases; bases with no gene match: 10. CDR1 and CDR2 from the germline V gene are SGDLS and YYNGEE. The CDR3 covers 16 residues. The CDR3 loop is CASSVVIEREDFEQFF. The CDR3 DNA sequence: TGTGCCAGCAGCGTAGTGATCGAGCGGGAGGATTTTGAGCAGTTCTTC.

This chain connects TRBV20-1 to TRBJ2-5; the match to TRBD2 covers 12 bases. Judging by the DNA end, TRBJ2-7 fits better; the J call may be wrong. The CDR3 has 13 residues. Germline-derived CDR1 and CDR2 are DFQATT and SNEGSKA (reference sequence). The CDR3 DNA follows: TGCAGTGCAAGACTAGCGGGAGTAAACGAGCAGTACTTC. This sequence encodes CSARLAGVNEQYF.